The clone carrying this T cell receptor beta chain was counted a few times. The antigen is unknown. This sample stems from a study of T cells in Graves' hyperthyroidism and ophthalmopathy. Trimming removed 5 bases at V and 6 bases at J, with 15 bases between. The CDR3 spans 14 residues. In germline, CDR1 is SGDLS, CDR2 YYNGEE. RNA transcripts gave rise to amplified TCR beta CDR3 regions. First-round RT-PCR of the TCR CDR3 relied on the HTBI primer set. TCRdb ran MiXCR on the multiplex PCR reads and lists one entry per CDR3 protein. The data contain roughly 580,000 distinct CDR3 sequences, about 43% of them singletons. Clinical symptoms, serum thyroxine, TRAb, thyroid ultrasound and orbital computed tomography informed diagnoses. Study-wide findings and caveats: In validation, the model predicted ophthalmopathy. These predictions came a median about 6.5 months before onset. Blood shared most expanded thyroid clonotypes above 0.001.

The chain uses TRBV9 and TRBJ1-5; D is ambiguous. The source is a woman between 18 and 29 years old with Graves' hyperthyroidism. Material for sequencing was peripheral blood or thyroid tissue (not recorded which). The CDR3 bases are TGTGCCAGCAGTGAATCTCAGGTACCTCAGCCCCAGCATTTT. Protein sequence: CASSESQVPQPQHF.